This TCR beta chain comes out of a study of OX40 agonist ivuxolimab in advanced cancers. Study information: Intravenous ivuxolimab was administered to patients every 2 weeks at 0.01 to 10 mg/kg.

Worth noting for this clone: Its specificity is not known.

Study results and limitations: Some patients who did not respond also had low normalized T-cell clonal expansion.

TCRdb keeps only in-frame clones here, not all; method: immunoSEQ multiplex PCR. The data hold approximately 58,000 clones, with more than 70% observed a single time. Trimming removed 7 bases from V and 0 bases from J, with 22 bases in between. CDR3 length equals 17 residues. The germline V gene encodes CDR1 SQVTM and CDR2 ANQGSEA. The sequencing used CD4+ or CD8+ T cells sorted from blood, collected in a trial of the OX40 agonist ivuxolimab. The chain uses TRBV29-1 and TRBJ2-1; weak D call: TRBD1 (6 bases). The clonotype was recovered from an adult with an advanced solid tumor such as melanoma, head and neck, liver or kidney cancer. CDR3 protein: CSAMSLQGLGSYNEQFF. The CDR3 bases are TGCAGCGCCATGAGCCTACAGGGCTTGGGCTCCTACAATGAGCAGTTCTTC.